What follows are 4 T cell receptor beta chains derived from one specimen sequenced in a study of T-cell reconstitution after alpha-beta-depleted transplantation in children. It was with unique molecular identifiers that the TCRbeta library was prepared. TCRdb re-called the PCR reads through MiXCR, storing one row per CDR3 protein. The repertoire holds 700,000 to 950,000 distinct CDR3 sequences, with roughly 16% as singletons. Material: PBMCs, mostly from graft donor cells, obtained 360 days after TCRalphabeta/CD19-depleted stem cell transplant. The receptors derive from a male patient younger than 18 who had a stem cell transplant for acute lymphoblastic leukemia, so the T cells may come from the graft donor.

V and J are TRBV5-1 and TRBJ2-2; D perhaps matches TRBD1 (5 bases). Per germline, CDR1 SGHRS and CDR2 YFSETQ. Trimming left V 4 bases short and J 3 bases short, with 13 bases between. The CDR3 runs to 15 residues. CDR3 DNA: TGCGCCAGCAGCCCAAGGGGCGAACACACCGGGGAGCTGTTTTTT. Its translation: CASSPRGEHTGELFF.

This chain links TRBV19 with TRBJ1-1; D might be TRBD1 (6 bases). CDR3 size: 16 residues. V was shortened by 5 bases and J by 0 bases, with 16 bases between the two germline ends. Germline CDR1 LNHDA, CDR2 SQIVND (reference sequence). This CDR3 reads CASSHRPGALNTEAFF. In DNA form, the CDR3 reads TGTGCCAGTAGTCACCGCCCAGGGGCCCTGAACACTGAAGCTTTCTTT. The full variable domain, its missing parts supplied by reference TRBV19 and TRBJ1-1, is DGGITQSPKYLFRKEGQNVTLSCEQNLNHDAMYWYRQDPGQGLRLIYYSQIVNDFQKGDIAEGYSVSREKKESFPLTVTSAQKNPTAFYLCASSHRPGALNTEAFFGQGTRLTVV.

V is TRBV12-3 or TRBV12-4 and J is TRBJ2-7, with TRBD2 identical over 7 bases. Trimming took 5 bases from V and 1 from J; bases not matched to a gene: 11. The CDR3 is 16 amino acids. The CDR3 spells CASSMAGAVASYEQYF. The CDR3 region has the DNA TGTGCCAGCAGTATGGCGGGAGCAGTAGCATCCTACGAGCAGTACTTC.

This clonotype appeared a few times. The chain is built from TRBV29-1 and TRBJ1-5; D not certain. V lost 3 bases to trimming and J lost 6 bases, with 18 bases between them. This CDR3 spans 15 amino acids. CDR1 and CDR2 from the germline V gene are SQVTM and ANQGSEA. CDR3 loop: CSVEVPETVCQPQHF. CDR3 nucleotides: TGCAGCGTTGAGGTGCCCGAAACGGTCTGTCAGCCCCAGCATTTT. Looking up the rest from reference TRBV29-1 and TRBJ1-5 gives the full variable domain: SAVISQKPSRDICQRGTSLTIQCQVDSQVTMMFWYRQQPGQSLTLIATANQGSEATYESGFVIDKFPISRPNLTFSTLTVSNMSPEDSSIYLCSVEVPETVCQPQHFGDGTRLSIL.